Below, 32 T cell receptor beta chains from the same sample are listed, as sequenced in a study of vaccination and CD4 T cells after COVID-19. Antigen specificity for these receptors is unknown. Treatment indicated: roughly 11-day PBMC culture with coronavirus spike peptide pools or control peptides (ViraFEST assay). The Oncomine TCR Beta short-read assay was applied to DNA of cultured CD4+ T cells. TCRdb recomputed calls from the PCR reads with MiXCR, one row per CDR3 protein. Of more than 10,000 distinct CDR3 sequences in the sample, approximately 73% were seen once. Specimen: CD4+ T cells from blood, cultured in vitro. The receptors come from a human donor who had recovered from COVID-19.

J is TRBJ2-3 and V is TRBV27; D remains unclear. V lost 3 bases, J lost 0 bases, and 13 bases lay in between. CDR1 and CDR2 from the germline V gene are MNHEY and SMNVEV (reference sequence). The length of the CDR3 is 16 residues. CDR3 DNA sequence: TGTGCCAGCAGTTTTTCAAGGCAGTCTAGCACAGATACGCAGTATTTT. It codes for CASSFSRQSSTDTQYF.

The chain links TRBV6-1 to TRBJ1-5; no clear D. This CDR3 is built from 15 residues. The germline V gene has CDR1 MNHNS and CDR2 SASEGT. Trimming cost V 4 bases and J 1 base, with 11 bases left between them. The CDR3 nucleotides are TGTGCCAGCAGTGGCCCCCACTCAAGCAATCAGCCCCAGCATTTT. This gives the protein CASSGPHSSNQPQHF.

This clonotype is a singleton in its sample. The chain uses TRBV28 and TRBJ2-5; D gene ambiguous. Looked up from germline, CDR1 is MDHEN and CDR2 is SYDVKM. Deletions cut 2 bases from V and 4 bases from J, with 2 bases between. The CDR3 covers 11 residues. The CDR3 nucleotides are TGTGCCAGCAGTTTACTAGAGACCCAGTACTTC. It translates to CASSLLETQYF. The full variable domain, completed using reference TRBV28 and TRBJ2-5, is DVKVTQSSRYLVKRTGEKVFLECVQDMDHENMFWYRQDPGLGLRLIYFSYDVKMKEKGDIPEGYSVSREKKERFSLILESASTNQTSMYLCASSLLETQYFGPGTRLLVL.

The chain uses TRBV28 and TRBJ1-2; 10 bases line up with TRBD1. This CDR3 is built from 12 residues. V lost 3 bases and J lost 14; bases outside the gene matches: 6. Germline CDR1 and CDR2: MDHEN and SYDVKM. The CDR3 protein is CASSLAPGQGTF. The CDR3 DNA reads as TGTGCCAGCAGTTTGGCTCCGGGACAGGGGACCTTC.

This sequence joins TRBV7-2 and TRBJ2-3, with TRBD1 matching 10 bases. CDR1 and CDR2 from the germline V gene are SGHTA and FQGNSA. CDR3 length equals 16 residues. The V segment lost 1 base and the J segment 5 bases; nucleotides outside the gene matches: 6. The CDR3 coding sequence is TGTGCCAGCAGCTTAGGACAGGGGGCGTTCATAGATACGCAGTATTTT. Translated, it gives CASSLGQGAFIDTQYF.

The table lists this clonotype with a few counts. The V gene is TRBV7-9, the J gene TRBJ2-1, with TRBD2 as a possible D gene (5 bases). The CDR3 length is 12 residues. In germline, CDR1 is SEHNR, CDR2 FQNEAQ (reference sequence). V lost 4 bases and J 6 bases, leaving 7 bases between the germline ends. CDR3 DNA sequence: TGTGCCAGCAGCTCCGGGGTCAATGAGCAGTTCTTC. This gives the protein CASSSGVNEQFF.

J is TRBJ1-5 and V is TRBV12-3 or TRBV12-4; a possible D gene is TRBD1 (5 bases). This CDR3 spans 14 amino acids. The germline V and J ends were trimmed by 6 bases and 5 bases, with 14 bases remaining between them. CDR3 sequence (DNA): TGTGCCAGCAGACCGGGCCAGGGCGATCAGCCCCAGCATTTT. Translated: CASRPGQGDQPQHF.

This chain joins TRBV20-1 and TRBJ2-6, with 7 bases that match TRBD1. The junction had 3 bases not matched to a gene; V was cut back by 1 base and J by 3 bases. The CDR3 runs to 15 residues. Germline CDR1 and CDR2: DFQATT and SNEGSKA (reference sequence). CDR3 coding DNA: TGCAGTGCTAGAGCTCAGGGGGTTGGGGCCAACGTCCTGACTTTC. Translated: CSARAQGVGANVLTF.

The gene calls are TRBV6-1 and TRBJ2-1, with unresolved D. Germline V gives CDR1 MNHNS, CDR2 SASEGT. The CDR3 spans 13 residues. Deletions cut 7 bases from V and 9 bases from J, with 16 bases between. CDR3 loop: CASTEIGRSEQFF. Here the CDR3 DNA reads TGTGCCAGCACCGAGATAGGGCGGAGTGAGCAGTTCTTC.

The chain employs TRBV6-5 and TRBJ2-7, with D unclear. CDR3 length: 15 amino acids. The ends were cut back, 0 bases at V and 2 bases at J, with 11 bases in the middle. CDR1 is MNHEY and CDR2 is SVGAGI in the germline V gene. For the CDR3, the DNA is TGTGCCAGCAGTTACTCGGGTGGCTCACCCTACGAGCAGTACTTC. Translation: CASSYSGGSPYEQYF.

The rearrangement joins TRBV6-2 or TRBV6-3 to TRBJ2-3; 11 nucleotides line up with TRBD2. There are 16 residues in the CDR3. From germline, CDR1 is MNHEY and CDR2 SVGEGT. J gave up 8 bases and V 6 bases, and 13 bases lay outside the gene matches. The CDR3 sequence is CASRTIAGGPRSTQYF. Written as DNA, the CDR3 is TGTGCCAGCAGGACCATAGCGGGAGGGCCGAGGAGTACGCAGTATTTT.

The chain carries TRBV27 and TRBJ1-2; D might be TRBD1 (6 bases). The CDR3 sequence is 17 residues long. CDR1 is MNHEY, CDR2 SMNVEV, per germline (reference sequence). The V and J ends lost 6 bases and 2 bases respectively, with 22 bases between them. The CDR3 DNA follows: TGTGCCAGCAGCTGGGGGTTAGGTCAGGGGATAAACTATGGCTACACCTTC. It specifies CASSWGLGQGINYGYTF.

This clonotype was observed a handful of times. This chain connects TRBV20-1 to TRBJ1-2; D is perhaps TRBD1 (5 bases). V was clipped by 4 bases and J by 5 bases, with 11 bases between them. The germline V gene encodes CDR1 DFQATT and CDR2 SNEGSKA (reference sequence). This CDR3 is 12 amino acids long. The CDR3 loop reads CSATGTEYGYTF. CDR3 nucleotide sequence: TGCAGTGCTACCGGGACGGAATATGGCTACACCTTC.

The genes are TRBV7-9 and TRBJ1-1, with 9 bases identical to TRBD1. Germline CDR1 is SEHNR and CDR2 is FQNEAQ (reference sequence). The CDR3 is 15 amino acids. Trimming took 1 base from V and 1 from J; bases not matched to a gene: 1. The chain's CDR3 is CASSLGDRENTEAFF. In DNA form, the CDR3 reads TGTGCCAGCAGCTTAGGGGACAGGGAGAACACTGAAGCTTTCTTT.

The CDR3 DNA follows: TGTGCCAGCAGCCTAGGACAGGGGGCCTACGAGCAGTACTTC. It encodes CASSLGQGAYEQYF. The chain combines TRBV6-1 with TRBJ2-7, with TRBD1 identical over 10 bases. V shed 6 bases and J 2 bases; nucleotides not matched to a gene: 4. There are 14 residues in the CDR3. CDR1 and CDR2 from the germline V gene are MNHNS and SASEGT.

The chain has TRBV6-1 and TRBJ1-1; 7 bases agree with TRBD1. This CDR3 spans 14 amino acids. The junction had 4 bases not matched to a gene; V was cut back by 5 bases and J by 1 base. CDR1 and CDR2 (germline): MNHNS, SASEGT. The CDR3 loop reads CASSTYRGNTEAFF. The CDR3 coding sequence is TGTGCCAGCAGTACCTACAGGGGGAACACTGAAGCTTTCTTT.

With respect to this clonotype: The junction and the germline gene differ at one end; a read error may be behind it. The DNA for the CDR3 is TGTGCCAGCAGCGTAACTAGCTACTTCGAGCAGTTCTTC. Translating gives CASSVTSYFEQFF. The rearrangement joins TRBV7-3 to TRBJ2-1; a possible D gene is TRBD2 (6 bases). CDR3 length equals 13 residues. Germline V gene sequence: CDR1 SGHTA, CDR2 FQGTGA. Based on the CDR3 plus reference TRBV7-3 and TRBJ2-1, the full variable domain is GAGVSQTPSNKVTEKGKYVELRCDPISGHTALYWYRQSLGQGPEFLIYFQGTGAADDSGLPNDRFFAVRPEGSVSTLKIQRTERGDSAVYLCASSVTSYFEQFFGPGTRLTVL.

This clonotype has just a few counts. The V gene is TRBV9, the J gene TRBJ2-7; 7 bases are a match to TRBD2. Germline loops: CDR1 SGDLS, CDR2 YYNGEE. The CDR3 runs to 16 residues. Trimming cost V 0 bases and J 5 bases; bases outside gene matches: 11. This CDR3 reads CASSVGDYLGLHEQYF. The CDR3 coding sequence is TGTGCCAGCAGCGTAGGGGACTACTTGGGTCTGCACGAGCAGTACTTC.

This clonotype appeared a few times. Here the CDR3 reads CSAFTPGQSPDTQYF. CDR3 sequence (DNA): TGCAGTGCTTTTACTCCGGGACAGAGCCCAGATACGCAGTATTTT. The J gene is TRBJ2-3, the V gene TRBV20-1; TRBD1 agrees at 7 bases. The CDR3 is 15 residues long. The germline CDR1 and CDR2 sequences are DFQATT and SNEGSKA (reference sequence). Unmatched junction bases numbered 12, after V lost 5 bases and J lost 4 bases.

This chain uses TRBV20-1 with TRBJ2-5, with D perhaps matching TRBD2 (6 bases). The CDR3 loop spans 16 amino acids. Trimming took 5 bases from V and 1 from J, leaving 20 bases between them. Germline CDR1 DFQATT, CDR2 SNEGSKA (reference sequence). The DNA for the CDR3 is TGCAGTGCTCACCCCCCCGCGGGACCTTCCCAAGAGACCCAGTACTTC. It encodes CSAHPPAGPSQETQYF.

The chain couples TRBV7-9 to TRBJ2-7, with no clear D. The CDR3 runs 15 residues. The germline V gene has CDR1 SEHNR and CDR2 FQNEAQ (reference sequence). V dropped 3 bases and J dropped 3 bases, with 15 bases sitting between them. CDR3 nucleotide sequence: TGTGCCAGCAGCTTGGCTAGGCAGACGTACTACGAGCAGTACTTC. Translating it yields CASSLARQTYYEQYF.

The chain uses TRBV24-1 and TRBJ1-2; a weak D match, TRBD1 (6 bases). The germline CDR1 and CDR2 sequences are KGHDR and SFDVKD. The CDR3 totals 14 residues. V was cut by 1 base and J by 2 bases, with 7 bases left in between. In DNA form, the CDR3 reads TGTGCCACCAGTGATTTCAGGGGAAACTATGGCTACACCTTC. Its translation: CATSDFRGNYGYTF.

DNA for the CDR3: TGTGCCAGCATCGGAACCGGGACAGCTTTTGGCTACACCTTC. This codes for CASIGTGTAFGYTF. The chain recombines TRBV7-9 with TRBJ1-2; TRBD1 agrees at 7 bases. The V and J ends lost 7 bases and 7 bases, in that order; junction bases with no gene match: 12. Germline assignment: CDR1 SEHNR and CDR2 FQNEAQ (reference sequence). The CDR3 covers 14 residues.

By share of the sample, this clonotype is medium-sized. The chain joins TRBV19 to TRBJ2-5; possibly TRBD2 for D (6 bases). From germline, CDR1 is LNHDA and CDR2 SQIVND (reference sequence). The CDR3 loop spans 16 amino acids. V lost 4 bases and J lost 2, with 17 bases in between. CDR3 bases: TGTGCCAGTAGTACCGGGACTTTGCTTCATCAAGAGACCCAGTACTTC. Encoded protein: CASSTGTLLHQETQYF.

By share, this clonotype ranks as medium-sized. The rearrangement links TRBV2 to TRBJ2-7; TRBD2 aligns across 11 bases. CDR1 is SNHLY, CDR2 FYNNEI, per germline. This CDR3 contains 16 residues. Trimming took 3 bases from V and 2 from J; bases not matched to a gene: 6. CDR3 coding DNA: TGTGCCAGCAGTGATCGGACTAGCGGGTTTACCTACGAGCAGTACTTC. Protein: CASSDRTSGFTYEQYF.

The rearrangement joins TRBV2 to TRBJ1-1; possibly TRBD1 for D (5 bases). Trimming removed 3 bases at V and 6 bases at J, with 14 bases between. Germline V gene sequence: CDR1 SNHLY, CDR2 FYNNEI. The CDR3 runs to 14 residues. For the CDR3, the DNA is TGTGCCAGCAGTGATTGGCTTCTGGGGGCTGAAGCTTTCTTT. Translating gives CASSDWLLGAEAFF.

The rearrangement links TRBV19 to TRBJ2-2, with 10 bases matching TRBD1. The CDR3 has 13 amino acids. The germline V gene has CDR1 LNHDA and CDR2 SQIVND (reference sequence). V shed 5 bases and J 6 bases; nucleotides not matched to a gene: 0. CDR3 DNA sequence: TGTGCCAGTAGTGGGACAGGGGCCGGGGAGCTGTTTTTT. As protein: CASSGTGAGELFF. Full variable domain (outside the CDR3, taken from reference TRBV19 and TRBJ2-2): DGGITQSPKYLFRKEGQNVTLSCEQNLNHDAMYWYRQDPGQGLRLIYYSQIVNDFQKGDIAEGYSVSREKKESFPLTVTSAQKNPTAFYLCASSGTGAGELFFGEGSRLTVL.

The chain carries TRBV28 and TRBJ1-2; weak D call: TRBD1 (6 bases). This CDR3 contains 12 residues. The V and J ends lost 6 bases and 7 bases respectively, with 12 bases between them. In germline, CDR1 is MDHEN, CDR2 SYDVKM. CDR3 sequence (DNA): TGTGCCAGCAGGATACAGGGTTCTGGCTACACCTTC. It translates to CASRIQGSGYTF.

The chain carries TRBV24-1 and TRBJ1-2; D not certain. Germline V CDR1 and CDR2: KGHDR, SFDVKD. The CDR3 length is 14 residues. Trimming removed 3 bases at V and 8 bases at J, with 15 bases between. The CDR3 loop is CATSDGPRVEGYTF. CDR3 DNA: TGTGCCACCAGTGATGGCCCAAGGGTGGAGGGCTACACCTTC.

This clonotype has more than one count but fewer than ten. V is TRBV20-1 and J is TRBJ1-5, with D perhaps TRBD1 (5 bases). The CDR3 is 15 amino acids. V was cut by 6 bases and J by 6 bases, with 21 bases left in between. Per the germline V gene, CDR1 is DFQATT and CDR2 is SNEGSKA (reference sequence). In nucleotides, the CDR3 is TGCAGTGCAGGGACTAAGACGCGGGCCCGTCAGCCCCAGCATTTT. Translated: CSAGTKTRARQPQHF.

This chain uses TRBV24-1 with TRBJ2-1, with TRBD2 matching 9 bases. With 0 bases clipped from V and 1 base from J, the junction kept 0 bases outside the gene matches. Germline assignment: CDR1 KGHDR and CDR2 SFDVKD. The CDR3 sequence is 16 residues long. CDR3 sequence (DNA): TGTGCCACCAGTGATTTGCTAGCGGGGTCCTACAATGAGCAGTTCTTC. It translates to CATSDLLAGSYNEQFF.

By sample fraction, this clonotype is medium-sized (0.01 to 0.1%). The chain couples TRBV28 to TRBJ1-6, with a tentative D call TRBD1 (5 bases). Per germline, CDR1 MDHEN and CDR2 SYDVKM. Trimming took off 10 bases at V and 7 bases at J, with 17 bases between the two ends. The CDR3 is 14 amino acids. The CDR3 coding sequence is TGTGCCACCCATTACGGGGGATTAAATTCACCCCTCCACTTT. Amino acids: CATHYGGLNSPLHF.